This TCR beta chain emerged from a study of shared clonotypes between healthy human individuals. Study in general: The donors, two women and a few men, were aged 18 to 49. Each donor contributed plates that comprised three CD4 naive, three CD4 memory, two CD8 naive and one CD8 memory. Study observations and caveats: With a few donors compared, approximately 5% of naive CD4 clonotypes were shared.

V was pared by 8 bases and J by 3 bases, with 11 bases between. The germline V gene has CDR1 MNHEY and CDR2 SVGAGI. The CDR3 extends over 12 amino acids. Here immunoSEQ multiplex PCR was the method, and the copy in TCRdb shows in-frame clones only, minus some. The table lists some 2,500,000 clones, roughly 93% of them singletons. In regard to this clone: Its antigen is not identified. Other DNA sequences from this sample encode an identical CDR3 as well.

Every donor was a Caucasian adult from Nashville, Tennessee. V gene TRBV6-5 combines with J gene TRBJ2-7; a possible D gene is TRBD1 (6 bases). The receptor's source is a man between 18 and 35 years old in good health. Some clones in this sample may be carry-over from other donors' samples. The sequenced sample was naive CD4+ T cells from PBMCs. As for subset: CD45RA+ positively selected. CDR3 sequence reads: CASQQGSYEQYF. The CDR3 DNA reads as TGTGCCAGCCAACAGGGAAGCTACGAGCAGTACTTC.